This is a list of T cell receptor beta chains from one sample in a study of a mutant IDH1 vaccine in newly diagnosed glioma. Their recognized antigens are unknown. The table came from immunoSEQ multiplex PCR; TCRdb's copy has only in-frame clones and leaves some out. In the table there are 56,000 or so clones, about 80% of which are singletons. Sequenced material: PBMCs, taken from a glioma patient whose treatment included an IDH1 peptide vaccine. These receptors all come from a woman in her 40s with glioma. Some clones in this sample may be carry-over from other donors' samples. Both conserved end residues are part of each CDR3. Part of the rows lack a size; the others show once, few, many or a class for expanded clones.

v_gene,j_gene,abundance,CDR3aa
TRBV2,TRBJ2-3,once,CASSVLGPPDTQYF
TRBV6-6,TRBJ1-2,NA,CASSTATDGFYGYTF
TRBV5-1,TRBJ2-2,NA,CASSLAGKSTGELFF
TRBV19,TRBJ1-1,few,CASNPTGRTEAFF
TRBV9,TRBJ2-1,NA,CASSGETSGHNEQFF
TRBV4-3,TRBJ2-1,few,CASSQDGAGGHNEQFF
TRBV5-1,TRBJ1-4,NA,CASGFTGENEKLFF
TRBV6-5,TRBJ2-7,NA,CASSPRDFSYEQYF
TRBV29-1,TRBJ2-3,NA,CSVDWRGATDTQYF
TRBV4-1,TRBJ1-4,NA,CASSQVSANEKLFF
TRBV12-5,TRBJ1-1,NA,CASVIGGGTEAFF
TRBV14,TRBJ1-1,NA,CASSHRSTEAFF
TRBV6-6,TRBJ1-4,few,CASSPGQGQNEKLFF
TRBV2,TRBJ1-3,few,CASRQNRENTIYF
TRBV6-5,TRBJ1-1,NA,CASSVPGIKAFF
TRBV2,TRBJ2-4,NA,CASSRGDRAKLEYF
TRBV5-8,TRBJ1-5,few,CASSPEEELGQFQPQHF
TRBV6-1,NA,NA,CASTTGDRGYEQYF
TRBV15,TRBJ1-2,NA,CATSRDMGGQIYGYTF
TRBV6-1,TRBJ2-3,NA,CASTVLLSDTQYF
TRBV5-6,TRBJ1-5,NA,CASNLVGGNQPQHF
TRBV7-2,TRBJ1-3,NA,CASSLGTGGGNTIYF
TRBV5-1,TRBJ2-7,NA,CASSLVGNSYEQYF
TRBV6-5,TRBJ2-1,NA,CASSYGSTYNEQFF
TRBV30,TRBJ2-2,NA,CAWTLLNTGELFF
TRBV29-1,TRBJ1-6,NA,CSAITGGLYNSPLHF
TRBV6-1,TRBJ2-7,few,CASSRSTYEQYF
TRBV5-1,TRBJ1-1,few,CASSSEGRPLGAFF
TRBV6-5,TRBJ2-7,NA,CASSLNFYEQYF
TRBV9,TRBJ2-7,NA,CASSVGGGTAYEQYF
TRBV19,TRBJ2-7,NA,CASSFGGGAYYEQYF
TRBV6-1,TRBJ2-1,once,CASMAGGRGQFF
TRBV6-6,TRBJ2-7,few,CASSKGTSGSYEQYF
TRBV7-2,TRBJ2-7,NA,CASSSPGSYEQYF
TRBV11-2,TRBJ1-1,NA,CASSLGGAFMNTEASF
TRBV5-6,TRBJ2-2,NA,CASSFGTVNTGELFF
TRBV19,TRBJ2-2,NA,CASSIGDRTGELFF
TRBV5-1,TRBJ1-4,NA,CASSYRTGAQKLFF
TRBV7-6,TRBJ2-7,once,CASSLEGPKDEQYF
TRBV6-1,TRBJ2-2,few,CASRDFANTGELFF
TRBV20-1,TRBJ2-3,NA,CSAREGRTQYF
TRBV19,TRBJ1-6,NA,CASSRDPGVWALHF
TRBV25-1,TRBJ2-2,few,CASSDGLAGGNTGELFF
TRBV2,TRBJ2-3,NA,CASTPTDTQYF
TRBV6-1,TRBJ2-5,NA,CASSVLAGSGYF
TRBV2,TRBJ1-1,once,CACPPGVNTEAFF
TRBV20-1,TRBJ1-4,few,CRYPNEKLFF
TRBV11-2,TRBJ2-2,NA,CASSPGPPGPGELFF
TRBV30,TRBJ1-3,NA,CAWARSGNTIYF
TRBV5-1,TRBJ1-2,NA,CASSDIGQGNYGYTF
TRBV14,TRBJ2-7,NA,CASSPLSGGLTYEQYF
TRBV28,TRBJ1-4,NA,CASSLSTAGKEKLFF
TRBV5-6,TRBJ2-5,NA,CASGGGSAETQYF
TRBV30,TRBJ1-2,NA,CAWTGVGPGTFYGYTF
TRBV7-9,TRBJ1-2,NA,CASSGTGTAVGYTF